These T cell receptor beta chains were read from a single sample in a study of blood T cell repertoires in COVID-19. Profiled with immunoSEQ multiplex PCR; TCRdb holds only in-frame clones, not every one. The sample has under 300,000 clones; around three quarters are singletons. What was sequenced was peripheral blood. These receptor sequences come from a woman older than 75 with acute or convalescent COVID-19. CDR3s include the opening cysteine and the closing phenylalanine or tryptophan.

v_gene	j_gene	CDR3aa
TRBV7-6	TRBJ1-5	CASSLGLGAGNQPQHF
TRBV6-1	TRBJ1-2	CASSEAQGTGYTF
TRBV4-1	TRBJ2-1	CASSQGPPRSSYNEQFF
TRBV19	TRBJ2-6	CASRRQQGAGANVLTF
TRBV3-1/TRBV3-2	TRBJ2-5	CASSQVGLAGPYQETQYF
TRBV9	TRBJ1-2	CASSVMADLNYGYTF
TRBV3-1/TRBV3-2	TRBJ1-2	CASSQFSGSNFGYTF
TRBV9	TRBJ2-1	CASSVATTSGGLRPDEQFF
TRBV25-1	TRBJ2-2	CASSARTGPQGRLFF
TRBV7-9	TRBJ1-1	CASSPFDDRGTEAFF
TRBV3-1/TRBV3-2	TRBJ1-3	CASSLRTGPSSGNTIYF
TRBV9	TRBJ2-3	CASSVRGDTDTQYF
TRBV5-1	TRBJ2-2	CASSFLTGTSVGELFF
TRBV10-3	TRBJ1-4	CAISDQRLEKLFF
TRBV12-5	TRBJ2-1	CASGLVVGGTSGRNYNEQFF
TRBV29-1	TRBJ1-1	CSVRWGWDTEAFF
TRBV5-1	TRBJ2-1	CASEENPGQNNEQFF
TRBV5-1	TRBJ1-4	CASSLFGGTGNEKLFF
TRBV19	TRBJ2-3	CASSIRDRGHDTQYF
TRBV3-1/TRBV3-2	TRBJ1-1	CASSQGDRDTEAFF